A selection of T cell receptor beta chains follows, all from one sample in a study of OX40 agonist ivuxolimab in advanced cancers. TCRdb keeps only in-frame clones here, not all; method: immunoSEQ multiplex PCR. The data show around 30,000 clones, roughly 84% seen once. Sequencing used CD4+ or CD8+ T cells sorted from blood, obtained in a trial of the OX40 agonist ivuxolimab. All receptors come from an adult with an advanced solid tumor such as melanoma, head and neck, liver or kidney cancer. Each CDR3 is given with its conserved first and last residue. D genes are given only for firm matches. A row's size may be missing; if present it is once, few, many or a size class.

J,size,D,V,CDR3,DNA
TRBJ2-5,few,TRBD1,TRBV6-5,CASSSTGTGGEETQYF,TGTGCCAGCAGTTCAACCGGGACAGGGGGCGAAGAGACCCAGTACTTC
TRBJ2-7,-,TRBD2,TRBV4-2,CASSQEGAGTTAYEQYF,TGTGCCAGCAGCCAAGAAGGGGCCGGGACTACTGCCTACGAGCAGTACTTC
TRBJ2-7,-,TRBD1,TRBV29-1,CSVDTGADYEQYF,TGCAGCGTTGATACAGGGGCGGACTACGAGCAGTACTTC
TRBJ2-1,-,-,TRBV5-1,CASTSGGYNEQFF,TGCGCCAGCACCTCTGGGGGGTACAATGAGCAGTTCTTC
TRBJ1-5,-,-,TRBV10-2,CASSEIGDQPQHF,TGCGCCAGCAGTGAGATTGGTGACCAGCCCCAGCATTTT
TRBJ2-3,-,TRBD2,TRBV15,CATSSPSSGRDTQYF,TGTGCCACCAGCTCCCCGAGCAGCGGGAGGGATACGCAGTATTTT
TRBJ2-2,-,-,TRBV6-5,CASSSPAQGAGELFF,TGTGCCAGCAGTTCCCCAGCACAGGGCGCCGGGGAGCTGTTTTTT
TRBJ1-1,-,-,TRBV7-9,CASRTGNTEAFF,TGTGCCAGCAGAACAGGGAACACTGAAGCTTTCTTT
TRBJ1-1,few,-,TRBV15,CATSRVKNTEAFF,TGTGCCACCAGCAGAGTTAAGAACACTGAAGCTTTCTTT
TRBJ2-1,-,TRBD1,TRBV6-6,CASSYEGTGSNEQFF,TGTGCCAGCAGTTACGAGGGGACAGGTTCCAATGAGCAGTTCTTC
TRBJ2-5,-,-,TRBV12-5,CASGLSTRSGTQYF,TGTGCTAGTGGTTTGTCGACTAGGTCTGGGACCCAGTACTTC
TRBJ2-5,-,TRBD2,TRBV7-9,CASSPVGGGKATQYF,TGTGCCAGCAGCCCCGTGGGGGGGGGTAAAGCGACCCAGTACTTC
TRBJ2-1,-,-,TRBV7-9,CASSPPDIDEQFF,TGTGCCAGCAGCCCGCCAGATATCGATGAGCAGTTCTTC
TRBJ2-1,-,-,TRBV5-8,CASTHGSSSYNEQFF,TGTGCCAGTACCCACGGGTCAAGCTCCTACAATGAGCAGTTCTTC
TRBJ1-5,-,-,TRBV6-5,CASSSQVNNQPQHF,TGTGCCAGCAGTTCCCAGGTCAACAATCAGCCCCAGCATTTT
TRBJ1-2,-,-,TRBV9,CASSVPRPSYTF,TGTGCCAGCAGCGTTCCCCGCCCAAGCTACACCTTC
TRBJ1-1,-,-,TRBV5-6,CASSHPLGNTEAFF,TGTGCCAGCAGCCACCCTCTCGGAAACACTGAAGCTTTCTTT
TRBJ2-7,-,-,TRBV19,CASSIDADSYEQYF,TGTGCCAGTAGTATAGATGCAGATTCCTACGAGCAGTACTTC
TRBJ2-1,-,TRBD2,TRBV2,CASSGLAGERSEQFF,TGTGCCAGCAGTGGCCTAGCGGGGGAGCGATCCGAGCAGTTCTTC
TRBJ2-2,-,TRBD2,TRBV9,CASSVDGGAGELFF,TGTGCCAGCAGCGTAGACGGGGGGGCCGGGGAGCTGTTTTTT
TRBJ1-3,few,-,TRBV27,CASSPLPGGQGAGNTIYF,TGTGCCAGCAGTCCCCTCCCCGGGGGGCAGGGAGCTGGAAACACCATATATTTT
TRBJ1-5,-,-,TRBV10-3,CAISETKRGNQPQHF,TGTGCCATCAGTGAGACTAAAAGGGGCAATCAGCCCCAGCATTTT
TRBJ2-1,-,TRBD1,TRBV6-4,CASGESGQGADEQFF,TGTGCCAGCGGAGAATCGGGACAGGGGGCTGATGAGCAGTTCTTC
TRBJ1-4,-,-,TRBV4-1,CASSQVPRAEKLFF,TGCGCCAGCAGCCAAGTGCCCAGGGCTGAAAAACTGTTTTTT
TRBJ1-5,-,-,TRBV30,CAWSVLGGLGPQHF,TGTGCCTGGAGTGTACTCGGGGGGTTGGGGCCCCAGCATTTT
TRBJ2-3,-,-,TRBV27,CASSFLLGNTQYF,TGTGCCAGCAGTTTCTTACTAGGAAATACGCAGTATTTT
TRBJ2-7,-,-,TRBV27,CASSFSQRTEQYF,TGTGCCAGCAGTTTCAGTCAGCGAACGGAGCAGTACTTC
TRBJ1-1,-,-,TRBV6-5,CASRIGGGTEAFF,TGTGCCAGCCGAATCGGGGGAGGCACTGAAGCTTTCTTT
TRBJ1-6,-,-,TRBV2,CASIGAEGDSPLHF,TGTGCCAGCATCGGGGCGGAGGGTGATTCACCCCTCCACTTT
TRBJ2-7,once,-,TRBV4-1,CASSQRGSYEQYF,TGCGCCAGCAGCCAACGGGGCTCCTACGAGCAGTACTTC
TRBJ2-2,-,-,TRBV5-6,CASSSDTLGGELFF,TGTGCCAGCAGCTCGGACACTCTGGGGGGGGAGCTGTTTTTT
TRBJ2-7,-,TRBD2,TRBV28,CASSSLRLAGDAYEQYF,TGTGCCAGCAGTTCCTTACGACTAGCGGGGGATGCCTACGAGCAGTACTTC
TRBJ2-7,-,-,TRBV7-3,CASSLFTRLGYEQYF,TGTGCCAGCAGCTTATTCACACGACTGGGCTACGAGCAGTACTTC
TRBJ1-5,-,-,TRBV6-5,CASSFRVLGNQPQHF,TGTGCCAGCAGTTTCAGGGTGTTGGGCAATCAGCCCCAGCATTTT
TRBJ1-2,-,-,TRBV13,CASSQRPGDGRIGYTF,TGTGCCAGCAGCCAGAGGCCGGGGGACGGTCGGATTGGCTACACCTTC
TRBJ2-3,-,-,TRBV7-8,CASSPRAVGEGTDTQYF,TGTGCCAGCAGCCCCCGGGCAGTGGGAGAGGGCACAGATACGCAGTATTTT
TRBJ1-4,-,-,TRBV28,CASSQYGAPAVEKLFF,TGTGCCAGCAGCCAGTACGGAGCTCCGGCGGTTGAAAAACTGTTTTTT
TRBJ1-4,-,TRBD1,TRBV5-1,CASSLGDRATNEKLFF,TGCGCCAGCAGCTTGGGGGACAGGGCAACTAATGAAAAACTGTTTTTT
TRBJ1-5,-,-,TRBV7-9,CASSYGGEGQPQHF,TGTGCCAGCAGCTATGGAGGGGAGGGTCAGCCCCAGCATTTT
TRBJ1-6,-,-,TRBV27,CASSLGIRNSPLHF,TGTGCCAGCAGTTTGGGTATTCGGAATTCACCCCTCCACTTT
TRBJ1-1,-,-,TRBV19,CASSARTVTEAFF,TGTGCCAGTAGTGCTCGGACAGTCACTGAAGCTTTCTTT
TRBJ1-2,-,-,TRBV2,CASSVLGRGLEGYTF,TGTGCCAGCAGCGTTCTGGGCAGGGGTTTAGAAGGCTACACCTTC
TRBJ1-2,-,-,TRBV4-2,CASSHIQGRWVDYGYTF,TGTGCCAGCAGCCACATTCAGGGTCGATGGGTTGACTATGGCTACACCTTC
TRBJ1-4,-,-,TRBV28,CASSIGQAYNEKLFF,TGTGCCAGCAGCATCGGACAAGCCTATAATGAAAAACTGTTTTTT
TRBJ1-1,-,TRBD1,TRBV28,CASSYSLRQGHTEAFF,TGTGCCAGCAGTTATAGTCTGAGACAGGGCCACACTGAAGCTTTCTTT
TRBJ1-1,once,-,TRBV10-3,CAISEKKGLNTEAFF,TGTGCCATCAGTGAGAAGAAGGGTCTCAACACTGAAGCTTTCTTT
TRBJ2-7,medium-sized,-,TRBV6-1,CASSEETGTPKEQYF,TGTGCCAGCAGTGAAGAGACCGGGACCCCAAAAGAGCAGTACTTC
TRBJ2-2,-,TRBD1,TRBV6-1,CASSVRQGDTGELFF,TGTGCCAGCAGTGTGCGACAGGGGGACACCGGGGAGCTGTTTTTT
TRBJ1-1,-,-,TRBV4-3,CASSQKTVVNTEAFF,TGCGCCAGCAGCCAAAAGACAGTCGTGAACACTGAAGCTTTCTTT
TRBJ2-3,-,-,TRBV9,CASSVGDTDTQYF,TGTGCCAGCAGCGTAGGGGACACAGATACGCAGTATTTT
TRBJ2-7,-,-,TRBV28,CASSLGLASYEQYF,TGTGCCAGCAGTTTAGGGTTAGCTAGCTACGAGCAGTACTTC
TRBJ2-7,-,-,TRBV29-1,CSVGIGGPYEQYF,TGCAGCGTTGGAATTGGGGGACCCTACGAGCAGTACTTC